This TCR beta chain was recorded in a study of a mutant IDH1 vaccine in newly diagnosed glioma. Findings and caveats of the study: With respect to changes in top peripheral T cell clonotypes, pseudoprogression seemed unrelated.

With regard to this clone: The antigen is not known.

Time point defined: baseline, week 1 (first vaccination visit). Described treatment: pre-vaccination baseline after standard-of-care therapy. This table comes from immunoSEQ multiplex PCR, and its TCRdb copy is limited to in-frame clones, with some not included. The sample shows about 100,000 clones, about four fifths of them seen only once. With 1 base removed from V and 1 base from J, the gap between germline ends came to 10 bases. This CDR3 is 15 amino acids long. Germline V lookup: CDR1 SGHTA, CDR2 FQGTGA. The TCR originated in a middle-aged man with glioma. The rearrangement joins TRBV7-3 to TRBJ1-1; tentatively, D is TRBD1 (6 bases). The source material was PBMCs, sampled from a glioma patient treated with radiotherapy, temozolomide or both. The CDR3 nucleotides are TGTGCCAGCAGCTTAAGAGGCAGGGGGAACACTGAAGCTTTCTTT. It specifies CASSLRGRGNTEAFF.